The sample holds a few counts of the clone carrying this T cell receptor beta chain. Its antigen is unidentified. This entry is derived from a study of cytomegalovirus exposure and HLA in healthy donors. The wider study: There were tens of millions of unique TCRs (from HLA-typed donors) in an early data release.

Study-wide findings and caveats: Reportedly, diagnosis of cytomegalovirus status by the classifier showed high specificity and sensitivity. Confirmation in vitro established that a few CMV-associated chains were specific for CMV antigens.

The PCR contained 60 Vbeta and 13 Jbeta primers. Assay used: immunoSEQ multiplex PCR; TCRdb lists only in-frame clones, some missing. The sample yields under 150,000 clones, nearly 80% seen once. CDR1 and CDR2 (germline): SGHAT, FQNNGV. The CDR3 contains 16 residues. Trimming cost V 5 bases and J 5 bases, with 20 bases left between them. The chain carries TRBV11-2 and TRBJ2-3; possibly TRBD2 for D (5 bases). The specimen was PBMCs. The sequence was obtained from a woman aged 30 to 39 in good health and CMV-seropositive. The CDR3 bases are TGTGCCAGCAGCGTCCGCCCGAGGGTAGCAGGAGATACGCAGTATTTT. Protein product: CASSVRPRVAGDTQYF.